Presented here are 13 T cell receptor beta chains from one specimen sequenced in a study of identical twins. TCRdb reprocessed the 5' RACE reads via MiXCR and lists one record per CDR3 protein. The sample lists 300,000 to 400,000 distinct CDR3 sequences; 7% to 9.5% were seen once. Input material: naive T cells sorted from blood. The receptors derive from a woman aged 45-65 years in good health.

The sample holds a few counts of this clonotype. The gene calls are TRBV7-6 and TRBJ2-5; TRBD2 matches 7 bases. With V trimmed by 0 bases and J by 3 bases, 7 bases remained unmatched. The CDR3 runs 16 residues. CDR1 is SGHVS, CDR2 FNYEAQ, per germline. In DNA form, the CDR3 reads TGTGCCAGCAGCTTAGCTCGGACTAGAAATGAAGAGACCCAGTACTTC. Protein: CASSLARTRNEETQYF.

This clonotype was recorded a few times. This sequence joins TRBV5-1 and TRBJ2-5; 12 bases map to TRBD2. CDR3 size: 17 residues. The V segment lost 4 bases and the J segment 0 bases; nucleotides outside the gene matches: 7. Germline lookup yields CDR1 SGHRS and CDR2 YFSETQ. The CDR3 region has the DNA TGCGCCAGCAGCGCCGGACTAGCGGGACTCCACCAAGAGACCCAGTACTTC. It specifies CASSAGLAGLHQETQYF.

This clonotype was counted only a few times. This chain uses TRBV6-2 or TRBV6-3 with TRBJ1-6; tentative D call: TRBD1 (6 bases). The CDR3 has 14 residues. In germline, CDR1 is MNHEY, CDR2 SVGEGT. V was cut by 2 bases and J by 10 bases, with 12 bases left in between. The CDR3 loop reads CASSYRDQGSPLHF. The CDR3, as DNA: TGTGCCAGCAGTTACCGGGACCAGGGGTCACCCCTCCACTTT.

The gene calls are TRBV29-1 and TRBJ2-1; 7 nucleotides align to TRBD1. Germline assignment: CDR1 SQVTM and CDR2 ANQGSEA. This CDR3 has 13 amino acids. Unmatched junction bases numbered 8, after V lost 8 bases and J lost 4 bases. Here the CDR3 DNA reads TGCAGCCTACAGGGGTCGAAATACAATGAGCAGTTCTTC. The encoded protein is CSLQGSKYNEQFF.

At least ten counts were recorded for this clonotype. This chain joins TRBV11-2 and TRBJ2-3; 14 nucleotides align to TRBD2. The ends lost 1 base at V and 3 bases at J; junction bases unmatched: 18. Looked up from germline, CDR1 is SGHAT and CDR2 is FQNNGV. CDR3 size: 22 residues. CDR3 sequence reads: CASSLGGPGLAGEVWGTDTQYF. CDR3 bases: TGTGCCAGCAGCTTAGGGGGACCGGGACTAGCGGGAGAGGTATGGGGAACAGATACGCAGTATTTT.

There are a few counts of this clonotype. The rearrangement joins TRBV19 to TRBJ2-1; no firm D call. Germline values: CDR1 LNHDA, CDR2 SQIVND (reference sequence). V lost 3 bases to trimming and J lost 5 bases, with 8 bases between them. The CDR3 runs 13 residues. The CDR3 region is CASSISRNNEQFF. CDR3 DNA: TGTGCCAGTAGTATTAGCCGAAACAATGAGCAGTTCTTC.

The chain uses TRBV27 and TRBJ2-1; D is tentatively TRBD1 or TRBD2 (5 bases each). This CDR3 contains 15 residues. V was cut by 8 bases and J by 4 bases, with 18 bases left in between. Germline values: CDR1 MNHEY, CDR2 SMNVEV (reference sequence). The CDR3 sequence: CASRPGVGAYNEQFF. CDR3 sequence (DNA): TGTGCCAGCCGTCCCGGGGTAGGGGCTTACAATGAGCAGTTCTTC.

This clonotype turned up a few times. The junction does not match germline at one end; this may be a read error. This chain links TRBV10-3 with TRBJ2-3, with TRBD2 matching 11 bases. CDR3 length: 19 residues. The V gene's germline CDR1 is ENHRY and CDR2 SYGVKD. CDR3 in DNA: TGTGCCATCACTGAGCGGTCGGTCCTAGCGGGAGGTCGGTCAGATACGCAGTATTTT. Its translation: CAITERSVLAGGRSDTQYF.

This clonotype was observed a handful of times. The chain joins TRBV20-1 to TRBJ2-7; D is ambiguous. Germline-derived CDR1 and CDR2 are DFQATT and SNEGSKA (reference sequence). The CDR3 consists of 12 residues. The V and J ends lost 2 bases and 10 bases respectively, with 15 bases between them. CDR3 DNA sequence: TGCAGTGCTAGAACTCGGGCGGTCCCCCAGTACGTC. This encodes CSARTRAVPQYV.

The genes are TRBV12-5 and TRBJ2-5, with a weak D call TRBD1 (6 bases). V shed 0 bases and J shed 4 bases, with 15 bases lying between them. Per the germline V gene, CDR1 is LGHNT and CDR2 is FRNRAP. This CDR3 has 16 residues. This chain's CDR3 is CASGLVLQGIGETQYF. The CDR3 DNA reads TGTGCTAGTGGTTTGGTACTACAGGGAATTGGAGAGACCCAGTACTTC.

The chain recombines TRBV20-1 with TRBJ2-7; 12 bases match TRBD2. Looked up from germline, CDR1 is DFQATT and CDR2 is SNEGSKA (reference sequence). Trimming removed 3 bases from V and 3 bases from J; junction bases left unmatched: 12. This CDR3 is 17 amino acids long. CDR3 sequence: CSASRAGGLAGLYEQYF. DNA of the CDR3: TGCAGTGCTAGCCGGGCCGGTGGACTAGCGGGACTCTACGAGCAGTACTTC.

There are many counts of this clonotype. The V and J genes are TRBV4-1 and TRBJ2-2; D gene unclear. V shed 2 bases and J shed 1 base, with 8 bases lying between them. Germline CDR1 reads MGHRA; CDR2 reads YSYEKL. The CDR3 consists of 15 residues. CDR3 sequence (DNA): TGCGCCAGCAGCCAATGGCTAGTGAACACCGGGGAGCTGTTTTTT. It translates to CASSQWLVNTGELFF.

The chain joins TRBV5-1 to TRBJ2-1; 7 nucleotides align to TRBD2. The CDR3 is made up of 15 amino acids. V lost 1 base to trimming and J lost 8 bases; unmatched junction nucleotides: 9. The germline V gene encodes CDR1 SGHRS and CDR2 YFSETQ. The CDR3 is CASSLSQGGRDEQFF. In DNA form, the CDR3 reads TGCGCCAGCAGCTTGAGCCAGGGAGGGAGGGATGAGCAGTTCTTC.